One and the same sample provided the 14 T cell receptor beta chains below, sequenced in a study of T cells in Graves' hyperthyroidism and ophthalmopathy. There were TCR beta CDR3 regions amplified from RNA transcripts. HTBI primers were used for first-round RT-PCR of the TCR CDR3. A single record per CDR3 protein comes from TCRdb applying MiXCR to the multiplex PCR reads. This table has fewer than 350,000 distinct CDR3 sequences, roughly 19% appearing once. The sequencing sample was made of blood. These receptors came from a man between 45 and 60 years old with Graves' ophthalmopathy.

A few counts support this clonotype. This CDR3 is CASSSDRTGRPEKLFF. CDR3 nucleotide sequence: TGTGCCAGCAGCTCAGACAGAACGGGAAGGCCGGAAAAACTGTTTTTT. The J gene is TRBJ1-4, the V gene TRBV7-9; possibly TRBD1 for D (5 bases). The CDR3 is made up of 16 amino acids. Looked up from germline, CDR1 is SEHNR and CDR2 is FQNEAQ (reference sequence). V lost 4 bases, J lost 8 bases, and 20 bases lay in between. The full variable domain, in which reference TRBV7-9 and TRBJ1-4 provide the parts outside the CDR3, is DTGVSQNPRHKITKRGQNVTFRCDPISEHNRLYWYRQTLGQGPEFLTYFQNEAQLEKSRLLSDRFSAERPKGSFSTLEIQRTEQGDSAMYLCASSSDRTGRPEKLFFGSGTQLSVL.

This clonotype was seen only once. The chain combines TRBV6-5 with TRBJ2-3; the match to TRBD1 covers 9 bases. The CDR3 extends over 14 amino acids. V trimming: 4 bases; J trimming: 1 base; junction bases outside the gene matches: 0. Germline-derived CDR1 and CDR2 are MNHEY and SVGAGI. The CDR3, as DNA: TGTGCCAGCAGTTGGACAGGGGGCACAGATACGCAGTATTTT. Its protein product is CASSWTGGTDTQYF.

The rearrangement joins TRBV3-1 to TRBJ2-1, with TRBD2 matching over 9 bases. This CDR3 has 16 amino acids. Germline V lookup: CDR1 LGHDT, CDR2 YNNKEL (reference sequence). V trimming: 3 bases; J trimming: 4 bases; junction bases outside the gene matches: 7. This CDR3 is CASSQGAGGYYNEQFF. The CDR3 DNA reads as TGTGCCAGCAGCCAGGGAGCGGGAGGTTATTACAATGAGCAGTTCTTC.

In its sample, this clonotype was seen a few times. V is TRBV9 and J is TRBJ2-2, with 8 positions matching TRBD1. Germline CDR1 is SGDLS and CDR2 is YYNGEE. J gave up 7 bases and V 2 bases, and 10 bases lay outside the gene matches. This CDR3 contains 16 residues. This CDR3 is CASSVGPDRVGGELFF. The DNA for the CDR3 is TGTGCCAGCAGCGTGGGACCGGACAGGGTCGGCGGGGAGCTGTTTTTT. The full variable domain, its missing parts supplied by reference TRBV9 and TRBJ2-2, is DSGVTQTPKHLITATGQRVTLRCSPRSGDLSVYWYQQSLDQGLQFLIQYYNGEERAKGNILERFSAQQFPDLHSELNLSSLELGDSALYFCASSVGPDRVGGELFFGEGSRLTVL.

This clonotype was seen many times. The chain couples TRBV2 to TRBJ2-7, with 8 bases matching TRBD2. Germline lookup yields CDR1 SNHLY and CDR2 FYNNEI. The CDR3 runs to 15 residues. J gave up 3 bases and V 1 base, and 5 bases lay outside the gene matches. CDR3 loop: CASSEGLAGLYEQYF. The CDR3 DNA reads TGTGCCAGCAGTGAAGGCCTAGCGGGCCTCTACGAGCAGTACTTC.

This chain links TRBV5-4 with TRBJ2-3; 9 nucleotides align to TRBD2. The V and J ends lost 3 bases and 1 base, in that order; junction bases with no gene match: 6. Germline CDR1 is SGHNT and CDR2 is YYREEE (reference sequence). This CDR3 is built from 16 residues. CDR3 sequence (DNA): TGTGCCAGCAGCTCCCGCGGGAGGGCGGGCACAGATACGCAGTATTTT. Amino acid sequence: CASSSRGRAGTDTQYF.

This clonotype was detected ten times or more. The chain recombines TRBV11-3 with TRBJ2-7; maybe TRBD1 (5 bases). CDR3 length: 11 residues. V lost 4 bases and J lost 5, with 6 bases in between. The germline V gene encodes CDR1 SGHNT and CDR2 YENEEA. CDR3 in amino acids: CASSSGHEQYF. CDR3 sequence (DNA): TGTGCCAGCAGCTCAGGGCACGAGCAGTACTTC.

This clonotype was seen many times. The chain uses TRBV5-1 and TRBJ1-1; possible D gene TRBD1, 5 bases. The CDR3 contains 14 residues. Germline V CDR1 and CDR2: SGHRS, YFSETQ. Trimming removed 3 bases from V and 1 base from J, with 10 bases in between. In nucleotides, the CDR3 is TGCGCCAGCAGCTCCGGGGGGGGGAACACTGAAGCTTTCTTT. Protein: CASSSGGGNTEAFF.

The rearrangement links TRBV9 to TRBJ2-2; D is possibly TRBD2 (6 bases). V was pared by 1 base and J by 5 bases, with 15 bases between. This CDR3 spans 16 amino acids. Germline CDR1 is SGDLS and CDR2 is YYNGEE. The DNA of the CDR3 is TGTGCCAGCAGCGTATCTAGCGATCCGGCTACCGGGGAGCTGTTTTTT. Amino acid sequence: CASSVSSDPATGELFF.

This clonotype was found many times. The chain joins TRBV4-1 to TRBJ2-2, with 10 bases that match TRBD2. CDR1 is MGHRA and CDR2 is YSYEKL in the germline V gene. Trimming took 1 base from V and 6 from J; bases not matched to a gene: 2. CDR3 length: 15 residues. The CDR3 reads CASSQASGRSGELFF. The CDR3 bases are TGCGCCAGCAGCCAAGCTAGCGGGAGATCCGGGGAGCTGTTTTTT.

This clonotype was counted at least ten times. The CDR3 nucleotides read TGTGCCAGCAGCCCCGGACTAGCGGGAGGGATGGAGCAGTACTTC. Amino acid sequence: CASSPGLAGGMEQYF. The chain is built from TRBV2 and TRBJ2-7, with 15 bases aligning to TRBD2. CDR3 length: 15 residues. With V trimmed by 6 bases and J by 7 bases, 7 bases remained unmatched. The germline CDR1 and CDR2 sequences are SNHLY and FYNNEI.

CDR3 nucleotides: TGTGCCAGCAGTCTTCAGCAGGGGTTCTCGGAACTGTTTTTT. Amino acid sequence: CASSLQQGFSELFF. The rearrangement uses TRBV28 and TRBJ1-4, with a tentative D call TRBD1 (6 bases). Germline V gene lookup returns CDR1 MDHEN and CDR2 SYDVKM. V was cut by 5 bases and J by 12 bases, with 19 bases left in between. The CDR3 totals 14 residues.

This clonotype was seen a handful of times. This chain connects TRBV6-1 to TRBJ2-7; 9 bases are a match to TRBD1. J was trimmed by 6 bases and V by 5 bases; bases with no gene match: 8. The V gene's germline CDR1 is MNHNS and CDR2 SASEGT. There are 14 residues in the CDR3. The CDR3 DNA sequence: TGTGCCAGCAGTCCCGGGACAGGGATCCCCGAGCAGTACTTC. It is translated as CASSPGTGIPEQYF.

The rearrangement uses TRBV29-1 and TRBJ2-6, with TRBD2 as a possible D gene (5 bases). The CDR3 is 14 residues long. V lost 7 bases, J lost 0 bases, and 10 bases lay in between. Per the germline V gene, CDR1 is SQVTM and CDR2 is ANQGSEA. The CDR3 DNA follows: TGCAGCGAGCCGGGGAGCTCTGGGGCCAACGTCCTGACTTTC. Translating gives CSEPGSSGANVLTF.